This TCR beta chain was observed in a study of T cell clonotyping in hematopoietic cell transplantation. Clones were sequenced by immunoSEQ multiplex PCR, and TCRdb holds only the in-frame ones, with some missing. The sample lists about 7,100 clones; 80% to 90% were seen once. V was pared by 4 bases and J by 4 bases, with 5 bases of the junction left unmatched. Germline V lookup: CDR1 SEHNR, CDR2 FQNEAQ (reference sequence). This CDR3 has 14 residues. Time point denoted: recipient sample about 28 days before transplant, after cytoreduction. This chain links TRBV7-9 with TRBJ2-3; TRBD2 matches at 7 bases. This TCR was sampled from a man in his thirties or forties with acute myeloid leukemia. Some clones in this sample may be carry-over from other donors' samples. The source was peripheral blood mononuclear cells, collected before stem cell transplant. The DNA for the CDR3 is TGTGCCAGCAGCTCCTGGGACTATTCAGATACGCAGTATTTT. Encoded protein: CASSSWDYSDTQYF.